This T cell receptor (beta chain) appears in the sequencing data of a study of T cells in Graves' hyperthyroidism and ophthalmopathy. Germline V gene sequence: CDR1 SGDLS, CDR2 YYNGEE. V lost 7 bases and J lost 3, with 16 bases in between. The CDR3 has 14 residues. Authors of the study amplified TCR beta CDR3 regions from RNA transcripts. The HTBI primer set served for first-round RT-PCR of the TCR CDR3. TCRdb re-called the multiplex PCR reads through MiXCR, storing one row per CDR3 protein. The profile shows more than 550,000 distinct CDR3 sequences, about 45% of them singletons. Orbital computed tomography, thyroid ultrasound, serum thyroxine and TRAb, and clinical symptoms together informed the diagnoses.

The chain employs TRBV9 and TRBJ2-5, with D tentatively TRBD1 (5 bases). The clonotype was recovered from an adult man with Graves' disease, either hyperthyroidism or ophthalmopathy (not recorded which). The sequenced sample consisted of peripheral blood or thyroid tissue (not recorded which). CDR3 sequence reads: CASQGRAGKETQYF. CDR3 nucleotide sequence: TGTGCCAGCCAAGGCAGGGCTGGCAAAGAGACCCAGTACTTC.